This T cell receptor beta chain comes out of a study of T cell changes during pregnancy in multiple sclerosis (dated by TCRdb to the late 2010s). For context, the study as a whole: The study looked at changes in the T cell repertoire across pregnancy in women with multiple sclerosis.

Library construction relied on the immunoSEQ multiplex PCR assay. TCRdb mirrors the immuneACCESS table, restricted to in-frame sequences. Some clones are absent from its copies; in checked studies, under half trace to an unresolved V gene, and the reason for the others is unknown. The sample includes about 40,000 clones, with approximately 92% observed a single time. The top ten clones comprise 0.4% to 0.45% of the sample. Details on this clone: What this receptor recognizes is not known. Nothing much larger sits one base from this clone, and base qualities are not available.

The sequence came from a female donor with multiple sclerosis, enrolled in a pregnancy study. Sequencing was performed on CD4+ T cells from peripheral blood mononuclear cells, taken in the third trimester of pregnancy.

The DNA sequence is given as TGTGCCAGCAGTTTAACCTTTTCGACAGTGAACTATGGCTACACCTTC. It codes for CASSLTFSTVNYGYTF. The rearrangement joined TRBV28 to TRBJ1-2, with TRBD1 tentatively as D gene (5 bases match). V loses 2 bases of germline sequence and J loses 2 bases, and the interval between the two ends is 15 bases. There are 16 amino acids in the CDR3, from cysteine to phenylalanine inclusive. Only the CDR3 part of the read is kept: 48 bases, read in frame from the first base. Based on the germline V gene, the CDR1 and CDR2 sequences are MDHEN and SYDVKM.